Described below is a single T cell receptor beta chain sequence and its context. Its antigen is undetermined. The sample belongs to a study of vaccination and CD4 T cells after COVID-19. As to treatment: approximately nine-day PBMC culture with coronavirus spike peptide pools or control peptides (ViraFEST assay). TCRs were sequenced by ViraFEST after antigen-specific T cells had been expanded with peptide pools. CDR3 length equals 15 residues. The germline V gene has CDR1 SGHRS and CDR2 YFSETQ. V was trimmed by 0 bases and J by 7 bases, leaving 11 bases between them. Scientists ran DNA taken from cultured CD4+ T cells through the Oncomine TCR Beta short-read assay for sequencing. Researchers extracted genomic DNA from CD4+ T cells that had been cultured. A single record per CDR3 protein comes from TCRdb applying MiXCR to the PCR reads. Counted here are about 17,000 distinct CDR3 sequences, under 30% occurring once; the ten biggest clones make up approximately 15%.

The sequencing sample was made of cultured CD4+ T cells from blood. The origin of this receptor is a human donor with COVID-19. This rearrangement joins TRBV5-1 to TRBJ1-6; D is unresolved. The DNA for the CDR3 is TGCGCCAGCAGCTTGGAGGTGACGGCGAATTCACCCCTCCACTTT. The encoded protein is CASSLEVTANSPLHF.